The source of this TCR beta chain is a study of blood T cell repertoires in COVID-19. At the level of the study: Sample material is recorded as cDNA or gDNA derived from T cells, B-cell-depleted T cells, or PBMCs.

Ages ranged from about 18 to 89 years, with residence in around 24 US areas. Libraries were prepared by immunoSEQ multiplex PCR; TCRdb keeps only in-frame clonotypes and omits some of them. The sample consists of almost 85,000 clones, roughly 89% of them appearing once. The sequence was obtained from a woman between 50 and 59 years old with acute COVID-19. The sample consisted of PBMCs or T cells enriched from blood (not recorded which).

CDR3 sequence: CASSPLSGWTDPYEAFF. The CDR3 DNA is TGTGCCAGCAGCCCCCTCTCGGGTTGGACAGACCCTTATGAAGCTTTCTTT. V and J are TRBV7-9 and TRBJ1-1; D may be TRBD1 (6 bases). Trimming stripped 5 bases from V and 7 bases from J, with 26 bases between. CDR3 length: 17 amino acids. Per germline, CDR1 SEHNR and CDR2 FQNEAQ (reference sequence).